The 21 T cell receptor beta chains presented below share a single source sample, sequenced in a study of neurological immune-mediated disorders. TCRdb called the 5' RACE reads again in MiXCR, with one record for every CDR3 protein. The table has approximately 38,000 distinct CDR3 sequences, over 2% seen once. The sample was PBMCs. The receptors originated from a man aged 50 to 60 with multiple sclerosis.

This clonotype came up many times. This rearrangement joins TRBV4-2 to TRBJ2-1; weak D call: TRBD2 (7 bases). V was shortened by 1 base and J by 2 bases, with 12 bases between the two germline ends. Germline V gene sequence: CDR1 LGHNA, CDR2 YNFKEQ. This CDR3 has 16 amino acids. The CDR3 loop reads CASSQVGGGAYNEQFF. The CDR3, as DNA: TGTGCCAGCAGCCAAGTAGGAGGGGGGGCCTACAATGAGCAGTTCTTC.

This clonotype showed up many times. CDR3 residues: CSAYRNTEAFF. The CDR3 nucleotides are TGCAGTGCTTATCGGAACACTGAAGCTTTCTTT. The rearrangement joins TRBV20-1 to TRBJ1-1; D call uncertain. Trimming left V 5 bases short and J 1 base short, with 5 bases between. The V gene's germline CDR1 is DFQATT and CDR2 SNEGSKA (reference sequence). The CDR3 is made up of 11 amino acids.

This clonotype was detected many times. The chain carries TRBV7-8 and TRBJ2-5; D is uncertain. Germline V gives CDR1 SGHVS, CDR2 FQNEAQ. The CDR3 runs 13 residues. Trimming left V 0 bases short and J 4 bases short, with 6 bases between. This chain's CDR3 is CASSLARSETQYF. In DNA, the CDR3 is TGTGCCAGCAGCTTAGCGCGCTCAGAGACCCAGTACTTC. Full variable domain (outside the CDR3, taken from reference TRBV7-8 and TRBJ2-5): GAGVSQSPRYKVAKRGQDVALRCDPISGHVSLFWYQQALGQGPEFLTYFQNEAQLDKSGLPSDRFFAERPEGSVSTLKIQRTQQEDSAVYLCASSLARSETQYFGPGTRLLVL.

This clonotype was counted many times. V is TRBV12-3 or TRBV12-4 and J is TRBJ2-3; D is unclear. The CDR3 length is 12 residues. Trimming took off 6 bases at V and 5 bases at J, with 9 bases between the two ends. The CDR3: CASSRDGDTQYF. CDR3 coding DNA: TGTGCCAGCAGCCGCGATGGAGATACGCAGTATTTT.

This clonotype was detected ten times or more. The V call is TRBV6-2 or TRBV6-3, the J call TRBJ1-1, with D possibly matching TRBD1 (6 bases). Trimming took 0 bases from V and 11 from J, leaving 16 bases between them. Germline-derived CDR1 and CDR2 are MNHEY and SVGEGT. The CDR3 has 14 residues. CDR3 region: CASSYSTGDRSAFF. The CDR3 DNA reads TGTGCCAGCAGTTACTCGACAGGTGACAGGTCGGCTTTCTTT.

At least ten counts were recorded for this clonotype. The rearrangement joins TRBV5-1 to TRBJ2-3; D possibly corresponds to TRBD2 (6 bases). This CDR3 contains 15 residues. Trimming pared 7 bases from V and 0 bases from J, leaving 15 bases between. Germline lookup yields CDR1 SGHRS and CDR2 YFSETQ. The CDR3 DNA follows: TGCGCCAGCTCCCGAGGTAGCGGAAGCACAGATACGCAGTATTTT. Translating gives CASSRGSGSTDTQYF.

Ten or more counts support this clonotype. V gene TRBV5-5 combines with J gene TRBJ1-1; the D is unclear. Deletions cut 1 base from V and 3 bases from J, with 7 bases between. This CDR3 has 13 residues. CDR1 is SGHKS and CDR2 is YYEKEE in the germline V gene (reference sequence). The CDR3 DNA follows: TGTGCCAGCAGCTTGTCGGGCTACACTGAAGCTTTCTTT. This sequence encodes CASSLSGYTEAFF.

This clonotype was seen repeatedly, ten times or more. The chain combines TRBV5-1 with TRBJ1-2, with TRBD1 matching over 9 bases. The CDR3 loop spans 14 amino acids. Germline V lookup: CDR1 SGHRS, CDR2 YFSETQ. The junction had 5 bases not matched to a gene; V was cut back by 6 bases and J by 2 bases. CDR3 protein: CASTVGTGNYGYTF. CDR3 sequence (DNA): TGCGCCAGCACCGTGGGGACAGGGAACTATGGCTACACCTTC.

The table lists this clonotype with many counts. The V call is TRBV7-9, the J call TRBJ1-5; D not resolved. The CDR3 is 12 residues long. V was cut by 5 bases and J by 3 bases, with 5 bases left in between. Germline lookup yields CDR1 SEHNR and CDR2 FQNEAQ (reference sequence). The CDR3 DNA reads TGTGCCAGCAGCCGTTCCAATCAGCCCCAGCATTTT. The encoded protein is CASSRSNQPQHF.

This clonotype showed up many times. The chain links TRBV3-1 to TRBJ2-5; a weak D match, TRBD2 (6 bases). CDR3 size: 15 residues. Germline values: CDR1 LGHDT, CDR2 YNNKEL (reference sequence). Trimming pared 4 bases from V and 0 bases from J, leaving 12 bases between. CDR3 sequence reads: CASSLRGTYQETQYF. CDR3 in DNA: TGTGCCAGCAGCCTCCGGGGGACTTACCAAGAGACCCAGTACTTC.

This clonotype showed up many times. V and J are TRBV6-5 and TRBJ1-6; the D is unclear. From germline, CDR1 is MNHEY and CDR2 SVGAGI. CDR3 length equals 17 residues. V was shortened by 0 bases and J by 7 bases, with 16 bases between the two germline ends. As DNA, the CDR3 is TGTGCCAGCAGTTACTCGAGATTCCGGCCCTCCAATTCACCCCTCCACTTT. Translation gives CASSYSRFRPSNSPLHF.

This clonotype was seen at least ten times. This chain uses TRBV29-1 with TRBJ2-7, with 7 bases that match TRBD1. Trimming removed 2 bases from V and 6 bases from J; junction bases left unmatched: 4. CDR1 and CDR2 (germline): SQVTM, ANQGSEA. The CDR3 sequence is 12 residues long. The CDR3 coding sequence is TGCAGCGTTGAAAGACAGGGTTCCGAGCAGTACTTC. Protein product: CSVERQGSEQYF.

This clonotype was counted at least ten times. V usage is TRBV6-6 and J usage is TRBJ2-3; D may match TRBD1 or TRBD2 (7 bases each). The CDR3 sequence is 15 residues long. CDR1 and CDR2 (germline): MNHNY, SVGAGI (reference sequence). V was shortened by 6 bases and J by 11 bases, with 24 bases between the two germline ends. CDR3 protein: CASSPRGGALTGQYF. The CDR3 DNA reads as TGTGCCAGCAGCCCCAGGGGGGGCGCCCTGACGGGGCAGTATTTT.

This clonotype was picked up many times. The chain carries TRBV5-1 and TRBJ2-3; the match to TRBD2 covers 7 bases. Germline V CDR1 and CDR2: SGHRS, YFSETQ. V was clipped by 0 bases and J by 3 bases; unmatched bases: 7. CDR3 length: 16 residues. Written as DNA, the CDR3 is TGCGCCAGCAGCTTGGATGGGGAGGGGCGGACAGATACGCAGTATTTT. Amino acids: CASSLDGEGRTDTQYF. Filled out from reference TRBV5-1 and TRBJ2-3, the complete variable domain reads KAGVTQTPRYLIKTRGQQVTLSCSPISGHRSVSWYQQTPGQGLQFLFEYFSETQRNKGNFPGRFSGRQFSNSRSEMNVSTLELGDSALYLCASSLDGEGRTDTQYFGPGTRLTVL.

This clonotype was observed at least ten times. The rearrangement joins TRBV12-3 or TRBV12-4 to TRBJ2-1; TRBD2 matches at 10 bases. With 0 bases clipped from V and 2 bases from J, the junction kept 1 base outside the gene matches. This CDR3 region has 16 residues. CDR3 sequence reads: CASSLASGGAYNEQFF. The DNA for the CDR3 is TGTGCCAGCAGTTTAGCCAGCGGGGGGGCCTACAATGAGCAGTTCTTC.

This clonotype has ten or more counts. This sequence joins TRBV5-1 and TRBJ2-5; tentatively, D is TRBD1 (5 bases). The CDR3 extends over 15 amino acids. From germline, CDR1 is SGHRS and CDR2 YFSETQ. Trimming took off 4 bases at V and 2 bases at J, with 15 bases between the two ends. The CDR3 is CASSTTSGIQETQYF. CDR3 bases: TGCGCCAGCAGCACGACGTCAGGGATACAAGAGACCCAGTACTTC.

In this sample, this clonotype turned up many times. The chain joins TRBV29-1 to TRBJ1-1; no definite D call. CDR3 size: 12 residues. V was pared by 4 bases and J by 5 bases, with 11 bases between. Germline values: CDR1 SQVTM, CDR2 ANQGSEA. The CDR3 region has the DNA TGCAGCGTTGTAACATTCGGAACTGAAGCTTTCTTT. This sequence encodes CSVVTFGTEAFF.

Of note for this clonotype: One base away lies a much larger clone, so this may be a sequencing read error. The CDR3 region is CASTLGGIEETQYF. In DNA, the CDR3 is TGTGCCAGCACCCTAGGGGGAATAGAAGAGACCCAGTACTTC. The rearrangement joins TRBV12-3 or TRBV12-4 to TRBJ2-5; TRBD1 is a possible D gene (6 bases). V was clipped by 7 bases and J by 3 bases, with 15 bases between them. This CDR3 has 14 residues.

The chain recombines TRBV19 with TRBJ1-6; 7 bases fit TRBD1. The length of the CDR3 is 15 residues. The germline CDR1 and CDR2 sequences are LNHDA and SQIVND (reference sequence). V gave up 5 bases and J gave up 7 bases; unmatched junction bases: 8. The CDR3 DNA reads TGTGCCAGTAGTGGGGACAGTTTGGGGAATTCACCCCTCCACTTT. Its protein is CASSGDSLGNSPLHF. Full variable domain (remainder filled in from reference TRBV19 and TRBJ1-6): DGGITQSPKYLFRKEGQNVTLSCEQNLNHDAMYWYRQDPGQGLRLIYYSQIVNDFQKGDIAEGYSVSREKKESFPLTVTSAQKNPTAFYLCASSGDSLGNSPLHFGNGTRLTVT.

This clonotype occurred a few times. The chain links TRBV5-1 to TRBJ2-5; 7 nucleotides agree with TRBD1. The germline gives CDR1 SGHRS, CDR2 YFSETQ. V lost 3 bases to trimming and J lost 2 bases; unmatched junction nucleotides: 7. The CDR3 spans 15 residues. CDR3 amino acids: CASSWILRGQETQYF. The CDR3 DNA is TGCGCCAGCAGCTGGATACTCAGGGGGCAAGAGACCCAGTACTTC.

This clonotype was observed at least ten times. The chain has TRBV20-1 and TRBJ2-1, with TRBD1 matching over 11 bases. V was clipped by 6 bases and J by 14 bases; unmatched bases: 6. Germline assignment: CDR1 DFQATT and CDR2 SNEGSKA (reference sequence). CDR3 length: 11 amino acids. CDR3 coding DNA: TGCAGTGCGGCCCCGGGACAGGGGGAGTTCTTC. This codes for CSAAPGQGEFF.